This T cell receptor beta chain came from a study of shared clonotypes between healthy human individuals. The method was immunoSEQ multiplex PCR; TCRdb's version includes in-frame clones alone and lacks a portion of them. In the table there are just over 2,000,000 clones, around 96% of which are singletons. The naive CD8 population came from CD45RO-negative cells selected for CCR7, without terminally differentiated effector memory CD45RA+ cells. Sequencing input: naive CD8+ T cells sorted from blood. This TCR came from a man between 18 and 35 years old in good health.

The DNA for the CDR3 is TGTGCCAGCAGCTTAGGTTTGGTGGGGACAGGGGGCTACCACGAGCAGTACTTC. Amino acid sequence: CASSLGLVGTGGYHEQYF. V gene TRBV11-2 combines with J gene TRBJ2-7; 12 bases fit TRBD1. The CDR3 spans 18 residues. The V gene end was trimmed by 1 base and the J gene end by 5 bases; junction bases not matched to a gene: 12. Germline CDR1 reads SGHAT; CDR2 reads FQNNGV.